This entry describes one TCR beta chain. Its specificity is unknown. Other DNA sequences in the sample encode the same CDR3. This entry belongs to a study of shared clonotypes between healthy human individuals. Study summary: CD4 naive and memory got three plates each, CD8 naive two, CD8 memory one. Study results and limitations: Lower generation probabilities were found for non-shared clonotypes than for those shared by all four donors. The authors expected sequencing depth to affect clonotype sharing among donors.

Germline V gene lookup returns CDR1 MNHEY and CDR2 SMNVEV (reference sequence). This CDR3 is built from 12 residues. The germline V and J ends were trimmed by 6 bases and 6 bases, with 10 bases remaining between them. Terminally differentiated effector memory CD45RA+ cells were excluded by CCR7 positive selection of CD45RO-negative cells. The repertoire was sequenced with immunoSEQ multiplex PCR; TCRdb's copy has only in-frame clones and lacks some. Of around 610,000 clones listed, 96% are singletons. The sample was naive CD8+ T cells sorted from blood. The chain employs TRBV27 and TRBJ2-3; D is uncertain. The receptor was derived from a woman in her 30s in good health. The CDR3 DNA follows: TGTGCCAGCAGCTCCCCCCCCGATACGCAGTATTTT. Protein sequence: CASSSPPDTQYF.